One sample yielded the 3 T cell receptor beta chains listed below, sequenced in a study of blood T cell repertoires in COVID-19. The data were produced by immunoSEQ multiplex PCR, yet TCRdb's version contains in-frame clones alone and is incomplete. Of 200,000 to 250,000 clones listed, about 85% are singletons. What was sequenced was peripheral blood. The receptors shown here come from an elderly woman with active or convalescent COVID-19.

The chain recombines TRBV29-1 with TRBJ2-7; 7 bases agree with TRBD2. Germline assignment: CDR1 SQVTM and CDR2 ANQGSEA. The CDR3 is made up of 12 amino acids. The V segment lost 4 bases and the J segment 3 bases; nucleotides outside the gene matches: 3. CDR3 in DNA: TGCAGCGTTGTCGGCGGGAGCTACGAGCAGTACTTC. As protein: CSVVGGSYEQYF.

The chain combines TRBV2 with TRBJ2-7; 8 bases map to TRBD2. The CDR3 spans 15 residues. Trimming removed 6 bases from V and 4 bases from J; junction bases left unmatched: 11. From germline, CDR1 is SNHLY and CDR2 FYNNEI. The CDR3, as DNA: TGTGCCAGCAGGTTCGGGTTAGCGGGAAGGTACGAGCAGTACTTC. Protein: CASRFGLAGRYEQYF.

This chain links TRBV28 with TRBJ2-3, with 13 bases aligning to TRBD2. Germline assignment: CDR1 MDHEN and CDR2 SYDVKM. The CDR3 consists of 16 residues. V was clipped by 4 bases and J by 13 bases; unmatched bases: 14. The CDR3 loop reads CASSSTGLAGAQIKYF. Written as DNA, the CDR3 is TGTGCCAGCAGTTCTACCGGACTAGCGGGGGCCCAGATTAAGTATTTT.